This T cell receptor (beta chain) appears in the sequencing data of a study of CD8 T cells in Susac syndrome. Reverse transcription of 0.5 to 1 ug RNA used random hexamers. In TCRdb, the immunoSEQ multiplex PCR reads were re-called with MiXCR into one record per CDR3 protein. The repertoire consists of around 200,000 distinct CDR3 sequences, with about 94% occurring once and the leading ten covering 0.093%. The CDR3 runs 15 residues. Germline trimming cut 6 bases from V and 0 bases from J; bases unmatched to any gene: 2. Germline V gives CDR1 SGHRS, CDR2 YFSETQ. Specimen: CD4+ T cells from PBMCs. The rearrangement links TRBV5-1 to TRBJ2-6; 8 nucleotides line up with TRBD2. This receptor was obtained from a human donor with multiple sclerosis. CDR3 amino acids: CASTREGSGANVLTF. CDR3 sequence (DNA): TGCGCCAGCACCCGGGAGGGCTCTGGGGCCAACGTCCTGACTTTC.